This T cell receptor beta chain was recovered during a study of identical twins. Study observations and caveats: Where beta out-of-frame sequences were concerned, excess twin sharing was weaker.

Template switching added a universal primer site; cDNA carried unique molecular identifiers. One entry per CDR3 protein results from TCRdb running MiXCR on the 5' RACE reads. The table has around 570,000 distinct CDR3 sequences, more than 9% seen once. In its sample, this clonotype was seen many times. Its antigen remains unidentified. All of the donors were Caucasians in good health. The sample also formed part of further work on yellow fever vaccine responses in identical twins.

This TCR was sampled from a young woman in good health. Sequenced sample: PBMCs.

CDR3 sequence reads: CASSLVGARIYTGELFF. CDR3 sequence (DNA): TGTGCCAGCAGTTTAGTGGGAGCCCGCATTTACACCGGGGAGCTGTTTTTT. The chain combines TRBV12-3 or TRBV12-4 with TRBJ2-2, with a possible D match to TRBD2 (5 bases). Trimming cost V 1 base and J 3 bases, with 15 bases left between them. This CDR3 region has 17 residues.